Each of the 5 T cell receptor beta chains below was sequenced from the same sample in a study of T-cell reconstitution after alpha-beta-depleted transplantation in children. TCRbeta library construction was performed incorporating unique molecular identifiers. TCRdb recomputed calls from the PCR reads with MiXCR, one row per CDR3 protein. The sample records about a million distinct CDR3 sequences, about 31% being singletons. The source was PBMCs, mostly from graft donor cells, collected 360 days after TCRalphabeta/CD19-depleted stem cell transplant. The source is a boy under three years old who had a stem cell transplant for SCID, so the T cells may come from the graft donor.

This clonotype was seen just once. The chain employs TRBV20-1 and TRBJ1-4; D is undetermined. There are 14 residues in the CDR3. In germline, CDR1 is DFQATT, CDR2 SNEGSKA (reference sequence). Trimming stripped 6 bases from V and 0 bases from J, with 11 bases between. CDR3 nucleotides: TGCAGTGCCGCGGGCAGAGCAACTAATGAAAAACTGTTTTTT. Protein sequence: CSAAGRATNEKLFF.

In this sample, this clonotype turned up a few times. The CDR3 DNA is TGTGCCAGCAGCTTAGTGCGGAGCACCGGGGAGCTGTTTTTT. Translating gives CASSLVRSTGELFF. V gene TRBV7-9 combines with J gene TRBJ2-2; D unclear. The CDR3 length is 14 residues. Germline V gene data show CDR1 as SEHNR and CDR2 as FQNEAQ (reference sequence). Trimming took 1 base from V and 4 from J, leaving 7 bases between them.

The chain uses TRBV20-1 and TRBJ2-1; no clear D. Between the trimmed V and J ends, which lost 5 bases and 4 bases, there was a span of 9 bases. Per the germline V gene, CDR1 is DFQATT and CDR2 is SNEGSKA (reference sequence). The CDR3 has 12 amino acids. The CDR3 spells CSAQGSYNEQFF. CDR3 nucleotide sequence: TGCAGTGCTCAAGGGTCGTACAATGAGCAGTTCTTC.

V gene TRBV7-9 combines with J gene TRBJ2-7, with D perhaps TRBD1 or TRBD2 (5 bases each). There are 16 residues in the CDR3. Germline CDR1 reads SEHNR; CDR2 reads FQNEAQ (reference sequence). The V gene lost 1 base and the J gene lost 6 bases, with 19 bases spanning the gap. The CDR3 DNA follows: TGTGCCAGCAGCTTAGGATGGGGGACCGAGGGCCCCGAGCAGTACTTC. Residues: CASSLGWGTEGPEQYF. Together with reference TRBV7-9 and TRBJ2-7, the CDR3 gives the full variable domain: DTGVSQNPRHKITKRGQNVTFRCDPISEHNRLYWYRQTLGQGPEFLTYFQNEAQLEKSRLLSDRFSAERPKGSFSTLEIQRTEQGDSAMYLCASSLGWGTEGPEQYFGPGTRLTVT.

V and J are TRBV28 and TRBJ2-7; D may be TRBD2 (6 bases). Between the trimmed V and J ends, which lost 4 bases and 2 bases, there was a span of 21 bases. The CDR3 is 17 amino acids. CDR1 is MDHEN and CDR2 is SYDVKM in the germline V gene. The CDR3 nucleotides read TGTGCCAGCAGTTCCCCCCACGGGGGACTTAACACCTACGAGCAGTACTTC. As protein: CASSSPHGGLNTYEQYF.